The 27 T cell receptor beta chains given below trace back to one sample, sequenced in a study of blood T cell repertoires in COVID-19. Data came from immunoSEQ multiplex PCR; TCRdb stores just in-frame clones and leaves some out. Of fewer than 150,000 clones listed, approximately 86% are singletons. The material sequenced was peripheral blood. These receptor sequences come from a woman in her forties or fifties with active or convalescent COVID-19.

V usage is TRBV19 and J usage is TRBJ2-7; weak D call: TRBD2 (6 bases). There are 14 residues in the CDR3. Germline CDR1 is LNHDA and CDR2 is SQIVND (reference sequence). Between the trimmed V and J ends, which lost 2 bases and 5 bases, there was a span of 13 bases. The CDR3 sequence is CASSITAGRNEQYF. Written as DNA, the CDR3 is TGTGCCAGTAGTATAACGGCGGGAAGAAACGAGCAGTACTTC. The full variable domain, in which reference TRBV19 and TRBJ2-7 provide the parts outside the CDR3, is DGGITQSPKYLFRKEGQNVTLSCEQNLNHDAMYWYRQDPGQGLRLIYYSQIVNDFQKGDIAEGYSVSREKKESFPLTVTSAQKNPTAFYLCASSITAGRNEQYFGPGTRLTVT.

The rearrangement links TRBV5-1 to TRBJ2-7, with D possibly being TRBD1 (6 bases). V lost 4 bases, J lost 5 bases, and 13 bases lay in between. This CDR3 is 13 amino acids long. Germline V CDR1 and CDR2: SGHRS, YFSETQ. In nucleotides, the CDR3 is TGCGCCAGCAGCACCTACAGGGTTGACGAGCAGTACTTC. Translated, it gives CASSTYRVDEQYF.

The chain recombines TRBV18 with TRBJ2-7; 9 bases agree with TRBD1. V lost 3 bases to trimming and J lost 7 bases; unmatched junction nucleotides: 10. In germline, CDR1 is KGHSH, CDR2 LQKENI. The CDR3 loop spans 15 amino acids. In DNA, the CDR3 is TGTGCCAGCTCACCCACCCAACAGGGGGCCAGGGAGCAGTACTTC. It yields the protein CASSPTQQGAREQYF. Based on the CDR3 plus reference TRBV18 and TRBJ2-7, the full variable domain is NAGVMQNPRHLVRRRGQEARLRCSPMKGHSHVYWYRQLPEEGLKFMVYLQKENIIDESGMPKERFSAEFPKEGPSILRIQQVVRGDSAAYFCASSPTQQGAREQYFGPGTRLTVT.

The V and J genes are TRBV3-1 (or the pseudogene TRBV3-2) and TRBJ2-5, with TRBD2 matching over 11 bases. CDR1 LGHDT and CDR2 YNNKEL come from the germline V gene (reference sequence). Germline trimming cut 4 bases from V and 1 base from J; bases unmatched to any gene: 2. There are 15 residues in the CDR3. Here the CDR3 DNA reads TGTGCCAGCAGCCGGGGGACTAGCGGCCAAGAGACCCAGTACTTC. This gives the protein CASSRGTSGQETQYF.

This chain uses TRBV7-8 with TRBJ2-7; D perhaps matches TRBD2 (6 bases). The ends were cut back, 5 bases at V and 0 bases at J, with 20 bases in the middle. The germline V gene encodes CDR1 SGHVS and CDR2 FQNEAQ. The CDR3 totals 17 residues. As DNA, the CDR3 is TGTGCCAGCAGCCGAGAGGGCCTAGCGCTGAACTCCTACGAGCAGTACTTC. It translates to CASSREGLALNSYEQYF.

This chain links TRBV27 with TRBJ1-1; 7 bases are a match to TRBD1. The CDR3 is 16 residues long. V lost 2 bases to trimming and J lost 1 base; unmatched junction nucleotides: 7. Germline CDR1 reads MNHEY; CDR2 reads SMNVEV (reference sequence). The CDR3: CASSLVGEGANTEAFF. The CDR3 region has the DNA TGTGCCAGCAGTTTAGTGGGTGAGGGGGCGAACACTGAAGCTTTCTTT.

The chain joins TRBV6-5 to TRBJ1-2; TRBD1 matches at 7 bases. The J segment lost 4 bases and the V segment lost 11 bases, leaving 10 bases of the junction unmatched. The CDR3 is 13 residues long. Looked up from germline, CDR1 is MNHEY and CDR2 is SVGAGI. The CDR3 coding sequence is TGTGCCGCGCCGACAGGGAGCACCTATGGCTACACCTTC. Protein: CAAPTGSTYGYTF.

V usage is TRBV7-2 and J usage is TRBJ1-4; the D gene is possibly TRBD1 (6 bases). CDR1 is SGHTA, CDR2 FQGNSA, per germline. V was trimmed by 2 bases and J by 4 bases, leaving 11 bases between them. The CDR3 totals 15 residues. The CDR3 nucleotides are TGTGCCAGCAGCTTACAGACAGGATTTAATGAAAAACTGTTTTTT. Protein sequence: CASSLQTGFNEKLFF.

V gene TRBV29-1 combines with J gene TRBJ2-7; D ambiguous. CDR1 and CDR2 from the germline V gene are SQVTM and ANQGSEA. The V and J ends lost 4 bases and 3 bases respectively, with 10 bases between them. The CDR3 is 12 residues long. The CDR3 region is CSVVTQDYEQYF. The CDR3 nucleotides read TGCAGCGTTGTTACGCAGGACTACGAGCAGTACTTC.

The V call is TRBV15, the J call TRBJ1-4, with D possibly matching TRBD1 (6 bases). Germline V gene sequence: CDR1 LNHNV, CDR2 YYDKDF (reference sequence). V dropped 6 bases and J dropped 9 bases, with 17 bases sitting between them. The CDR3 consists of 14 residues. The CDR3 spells CATSETGDTQKLFF. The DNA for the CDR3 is TGTGCCACCAGTGAGACAGGCGATACGCAAAAACTGTTTTTT.

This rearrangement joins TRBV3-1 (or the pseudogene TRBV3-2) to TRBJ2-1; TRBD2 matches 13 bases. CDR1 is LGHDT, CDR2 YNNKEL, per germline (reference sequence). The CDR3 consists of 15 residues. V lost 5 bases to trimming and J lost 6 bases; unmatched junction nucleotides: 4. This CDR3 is CASSTTSGRANEQFF. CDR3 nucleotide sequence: TGTGCCAGCAGCACTACTAGCGGGAGGGCCAATGAGCAGTTCTTC.

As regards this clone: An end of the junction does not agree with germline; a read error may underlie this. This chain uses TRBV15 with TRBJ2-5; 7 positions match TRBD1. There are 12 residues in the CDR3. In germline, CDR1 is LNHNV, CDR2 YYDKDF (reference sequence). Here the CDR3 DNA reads TGTGCCACCAGCAGTGATACAGGGGCCCAAAACTTC. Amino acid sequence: CATSSDTGAQNF.

In DNA, the CDR3 is TGTGCCATCAGGGGCGTACTGAACACTGAAGCTTTCTTT. Translation gives CAIRGVLNTEAFF. The rearrangement links TRBV10-3 to TRBJ1-1; D gene uncertain. Germline V gives CDR1 ENHRY, CDR2 SYGVKD. The CDR3 runs 13 residues. V was clipped by 6 bases and J by 0 bases, with 8 bases between them.

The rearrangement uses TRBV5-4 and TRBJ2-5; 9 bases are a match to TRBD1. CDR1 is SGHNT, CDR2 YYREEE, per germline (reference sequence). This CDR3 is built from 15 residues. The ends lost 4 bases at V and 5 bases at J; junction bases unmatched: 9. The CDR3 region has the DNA TGTGCCAGCAGCCAATCGACAGGGGGAGGGGAGACCCAGTACTTC. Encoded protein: CASSQSTGGGETQYF.

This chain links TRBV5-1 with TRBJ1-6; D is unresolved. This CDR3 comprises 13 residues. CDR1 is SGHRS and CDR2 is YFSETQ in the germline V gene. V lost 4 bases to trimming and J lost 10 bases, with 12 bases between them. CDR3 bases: TGCGCCAGCAGCCCCGTTGTTGGCTCACCCCTCCACTTT. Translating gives CASSPVVGSPLHF.

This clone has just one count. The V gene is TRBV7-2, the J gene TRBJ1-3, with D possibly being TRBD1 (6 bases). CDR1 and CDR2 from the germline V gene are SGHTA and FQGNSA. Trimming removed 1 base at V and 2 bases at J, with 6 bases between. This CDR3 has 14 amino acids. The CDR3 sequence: CASSLDRAGNTIYF. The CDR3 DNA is TGTGCCAGCAGCTTAGACAGGGCTGGAAACACCATATATTTT.

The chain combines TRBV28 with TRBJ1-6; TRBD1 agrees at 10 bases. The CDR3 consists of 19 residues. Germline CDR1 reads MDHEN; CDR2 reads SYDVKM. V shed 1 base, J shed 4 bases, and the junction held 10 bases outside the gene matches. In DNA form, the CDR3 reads TGTGCCAGCAGTTTATACCTGACAGGGGGCCTACCATATAATTCACCCCTCCACTTT. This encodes CASSLYLTGGLPYNSPLHF.

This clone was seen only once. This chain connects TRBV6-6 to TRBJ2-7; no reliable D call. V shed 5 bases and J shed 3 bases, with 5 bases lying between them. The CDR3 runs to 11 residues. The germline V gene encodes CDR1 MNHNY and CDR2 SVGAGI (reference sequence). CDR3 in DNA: TGTGCCAGCAGTGCGTTCTACGAGCAGTACTTC. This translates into CASSAFYEQYF.

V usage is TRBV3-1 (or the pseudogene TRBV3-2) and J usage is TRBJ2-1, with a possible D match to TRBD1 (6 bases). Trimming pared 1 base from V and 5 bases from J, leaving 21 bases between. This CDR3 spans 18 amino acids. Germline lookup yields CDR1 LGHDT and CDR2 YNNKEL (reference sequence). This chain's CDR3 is CASSQGMIRGMNHNEQFF. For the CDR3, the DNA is TGTGCCAGCAGCCAAGGGATGATAAGGGGGATGAACCACAATGAGCAGTTCTTC.

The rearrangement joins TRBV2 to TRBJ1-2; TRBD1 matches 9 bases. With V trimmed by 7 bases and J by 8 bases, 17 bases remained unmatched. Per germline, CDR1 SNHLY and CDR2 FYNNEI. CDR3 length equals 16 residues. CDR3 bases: TGTGCCAGCACCACGATAGCCGGGACAGGGACTAGAGGCTACACCTTC. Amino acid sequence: CASTTIAGTGTRGYTF.

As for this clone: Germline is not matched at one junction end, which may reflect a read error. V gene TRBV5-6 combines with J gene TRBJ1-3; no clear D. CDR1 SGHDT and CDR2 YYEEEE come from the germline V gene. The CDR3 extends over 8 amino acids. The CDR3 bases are TGTGCCAGCAGCTTCGGGGATTTT. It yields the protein CASSFGDF. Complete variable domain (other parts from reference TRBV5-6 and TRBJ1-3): DAGVTQSPTHLIKTRGQQVTLRCSPKSGHDTVSWYQQALGQGPQFIFQYYEEEERQRGNFPDRFSGHQFPNYSSELNVNALLLGDSALYLCASSFGDFGEGSWLTVV.

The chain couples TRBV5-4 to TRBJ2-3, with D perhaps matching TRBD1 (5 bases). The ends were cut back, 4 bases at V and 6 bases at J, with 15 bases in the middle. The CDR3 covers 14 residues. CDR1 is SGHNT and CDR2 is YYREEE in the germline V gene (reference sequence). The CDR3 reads CASSPGARADTQYF. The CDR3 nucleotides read TGTGCCAGCAGCCCTGGGGCCCGGGCGGATACGCAGTATTTT.

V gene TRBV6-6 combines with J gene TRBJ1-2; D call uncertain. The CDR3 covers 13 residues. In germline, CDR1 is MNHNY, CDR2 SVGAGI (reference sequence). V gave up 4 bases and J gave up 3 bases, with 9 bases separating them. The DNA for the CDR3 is TGTGCCAGCAGTTCCCAGGTAGACTATGGCTACACCTTC. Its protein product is CASSSQVDYGYTF.

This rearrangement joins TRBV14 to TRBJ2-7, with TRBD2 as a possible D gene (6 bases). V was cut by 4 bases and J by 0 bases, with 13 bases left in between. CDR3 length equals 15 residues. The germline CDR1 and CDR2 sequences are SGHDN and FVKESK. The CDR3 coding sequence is TGTGCCAGCAGCCCGTGGCGGGATTCCTCCTACGAGCAGTACTTC. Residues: CASSPWRDSSYEQYF.

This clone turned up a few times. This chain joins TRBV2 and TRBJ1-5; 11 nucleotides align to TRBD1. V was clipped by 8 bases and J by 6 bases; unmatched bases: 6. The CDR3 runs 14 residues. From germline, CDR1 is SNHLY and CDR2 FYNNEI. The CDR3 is CASLRDRGFQPQHF. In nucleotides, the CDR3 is TGTGCCAGCCTCCGGGACAGGGGGTTTCAGCCCCAGCATTTT.

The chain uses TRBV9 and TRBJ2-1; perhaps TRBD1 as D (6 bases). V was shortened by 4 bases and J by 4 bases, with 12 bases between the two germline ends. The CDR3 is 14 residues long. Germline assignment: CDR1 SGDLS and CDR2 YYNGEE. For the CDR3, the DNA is TGTGCCAGCAGCATTAGGACAGATTACAATGAGCAGTTCTTC. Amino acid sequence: CASSIRTDYNEQFF.

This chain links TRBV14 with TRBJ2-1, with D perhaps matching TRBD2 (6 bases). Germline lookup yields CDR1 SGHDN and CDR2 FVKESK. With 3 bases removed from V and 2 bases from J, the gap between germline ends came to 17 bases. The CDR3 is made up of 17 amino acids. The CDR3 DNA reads TGTGCCAGCAGCCAGGGTTGGTGGGTAGCGGCCTACAATGAGCAGTTCTTC. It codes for CASSQGWWVAAYNEQFF.